One and the same sample provided the 28 T cell receptor beta chains below, sequenced in a study of T cells expressing NK-cell markers. TCRdb re-called the 5' RACE reads; one entry per CDR3 protein, DNA not given. Its clone listing holds around 280,000 distinct CDR3 sequences. Sequenced sample: blood T cells: a sorted CD56 or NKG2C T cell subset, CD4+ or CD8+ T cells, or bulk PBMC T cells (not recorded which). Every receptor here comes from a young man in good health.

The V call is TRBV20-1, the J call TRBJ2-7; the TCRdb call, TRBD1, lacks DNA for checking. This CDR3 has 15 residues. Germline-derived CDR1 and CDR2 are DFQATT and SNEGSKA (reference sequence). CDR3 residues: CSARDSTESIEEQYF.

CDR3 residues: CSARMSSGRVTQYF. The rearrangement joins TRBV20-1 to TRBJ2-5; no DNA is available, so the TRBD2 call from TCRdb remains unchecked. Germline lookup yields CDR1 DFQATT and CDR2 SNEGSKA (reference sequence). CDR3 length equals 14 residues.

The chain has TRBV27 and TRBJ2-3; the TRBD2 assignment by TCRdb is unverifiable without DNA. This CDR3 comprises 18 residues. Germline V gene sequence: CDR1 MNHEY, CDR2 SMNVEV (reference sequence). CDR3 loop: CASSLGLSGATSTDTQYF.

The chain recombines TRBV2 with TRBJ2-1; without DNA, the TCRdb call of TRBD2 cannot be checked. This CDR3 comprises 16 residues. From germline, CDR1 is SNHLY and CDR2 FYNNEI. CDR3 sequence: CASSGASGRAGNEQFF.

The chain is built from TRBV7-2 and TRBJ2-7; there is no DNA to check the TCRdb D call of TRBD2. The CDR3 contains 12 residues. Germline CDR1 SGHTA, CDR2 FQGNSA. The chain's CDR3 is CASSPAFYEQYF.

The chain carries TRBV4-3 and TRBJ2-1; TCRdb gives TRBD2 as the D gene, but with no DNA this cannot be confirmed. The CDR3 runs to 16 residues. Per germline, CDR1 LGHNA and CDR2 YSLEER. CDR3 in amino acids: CASSQDRLAGHNEQFF.

This chain uses TRBV7-3 with TRBJ2-5; TCRdb designates TRBD2, a call that cannot be tested without DNA. In germline, CDR1 is SGHTA, CDR2 FQGTGA. This CDR3 has 12 residues. CDR3 amino acids: CASSLTSGLQYF.

This chain connects TRBV3-1 to TRBJ1-2; TCRdb indicates TRBD1, and absent DNA this call remains unverified. Germline assignment: CDR1 LGHDT and CDR2 YNNKEL (reference sequence). This CDR3 comprises 13 residues. Here the CDR3 reads CASSSRGNYGYTF.

The gene calls are TRBV6-5 and TRBJ1-4. CDR1 and CDR2 from the germline V gene are MNHEY and SVGAGI. The CDR3 contains 12 residues. CDR3 sequence: CASSRGGEKLFF.

The V gene is TRBV12-3 or TRBV12-4, the J gene TRBJ2-1; the D call of TRBD1 rests on TCRdb alone, since no DNA is present to check it. This CDR3 has 15 residues. CDR3 amino acids: CASSPGVLWHNEQFF.

The chain links TRBV18 to TRBJ1-2. This CDR3 has 15 amino acids. Germline CDR1 is KGHSH and CDR2 is LQKENI. The CDR3 is CASSPWQEPNYGYTF.

The CDR3 region is CASSFEGWTDDTQYF. V is TRBV5-1 and J is TRBJ2-3; TCRdb calls TRBD2, which cannot be checked without DNA. Germline V lookup: CDR1 SGHRS, CDR2 YFSETQ. The CDR3 covers 15 residues.

V and J are TRBV12-3 or TRBV12-4 and TRBJ2-1; TCRdb calls TRBD1, which cannot be checked without DNA. The CDR3 sequence is 11 residues long. The CDR3 loop is CASGSTGSLFF.

J is TRBJ1-1 and V is TRBV20-1; TCRdb's D call, TRBD1, is unchecked because there is no DNA. CDR3 length equals 18 residues. Germline V gene sequence: CDR1 DFQATT, CDR2 SNEGSKA (reference sequence). CDR3 sequence reads: CSVLWWGSGTGTFTEAFF.

The chain carries TRBV12-3 or TRBV12-4 and TRBJ2-1; TCRdb returns TRBD1, unconfirmable since there is no DNA. CDR3 length equals 17 residues. The CDR3 sequence: CASSLGQWVPDRLPPFF.

The chain is built from TRBV6-5 and TRBJ1-2. The CDR3 extends over 13 amino acids. From germline, CDR1 is MNHEY and CDR2 SVGAGI. The CDR3 is CASSSFKNYGYTF.

The rearrangement uses TRBV20-1 and TRBJ1-1; TCRdb's D gene call, TRBD1, goes unchecked for lack of DNA. CDR3 length: 15 amino acids. Germline V gene sequence: CDR1 DFQATT, CDR2 SNEGSKA (reference sequence). This chain's CDR3 is CSALDRGAMNTEAFF.

The CDR3 region is CASSQDTDQETQYF. The V gene is TRBV14, the J gene TRBJ2-5. The CDR3 runs 14 residues. From germline, CDR1 is SGHDN and CDR2 FVKESK.

CDR3: CAISPGTRYNEQFF. This chain connects TRBV12-3 or TRBV12-4 to TRBJ2-1; TCRdb proposes TRBD1, but this gene call is untestable without DNA. The CDR3 length is 14 residues.

V and J are TRBV5-4 and TRBJ2-3; the D call of TRBD2 rests on TCRdb alone, since no DNA is present to check it. Per germline, CDR1 SGHNT and CDR2 YYREEE (reference sequence). This CDR3 spans 18 amino acids. The chain's CDR3 is CASSLEPSGRTSTDTQYF.

The chain recombines TRBV12-3 or TRBV12-4 with TRBJ2-1; TCRdb's D call of TRBD1 is untestable without DNA. The CDR3 has 14 amino acids. The CDR3 spells CASKGTVPYNEQFF.

The chain couples TRBV20-1 to TRBJ2-1; TCRdb indicates TRBD2, and absent DNA this call remains unverified. Germline loops: CDR1 DFQATT, CDR2 SNEGSKA (reference sequence). The CDR3 spans 13 residues. This CDR3 is CSARDGTRNEQFF.

The V gene is TRBV7-9, the J gene TRBJ2-5; TCRdb's D call, TRBD2, is unchecked because there is no DNA. The germline gives CDR1 SEHNR, CDR2 FQNEAQ (reference sequence). This CDR3 contains 14 residues. The CDR3 is CASSPPGVGETQYF.

V gene TRBV20-1 combines with J gene TRBJ2-3; without DNA, the TCRdb call of TRBD1 cannot be checked. The CDR3 is made up of 15 amino acids. Germline lookup yields CDR1 DFQATT and CDR2 SNEGSKA (reference sequence). CDR3 region: CSARDTDRGTDTQYF.

The gene calls are TRBV20-1 and TRBJ1-6. The CDR3 loop spans 15 amino acids. The germline V gene encodes CDR1 DFQATT and CDR2 SNEGSKA (reference sequence). The CDR3 spells CSARLAGGTNSPLHF.

The chain links TRBV2 to TRBJ2-1; no DNA is available, so the TRBD2 call from TCRdb remains unchecked. This CDR3 contains 14 residues. CDR1 is SNHLY and CDR2 is FYNNEI in the germline V gene. This chain's CDR3 is CASSRGLANNEQFF.

The chain couples TRBV5-1 to TRBJ2-1; the TRBD2 assignment by TCRdb is unverifiable without DNA. The CDR3 has 14 amino acids. The germline CDR1 and CDR2 sequences are SGHRS and YFSETQ. The chain's CDR3 is CASSLGETHNEQFF.

This CDR3 is CASSESSGRVRTDTQYF. The chain couples TRBV6-1 to TRBJ2-3; TCRdb reports TRBD2, a call that lacks DNA to check it against. Germline V lookup: CDR1 MNHNS, CDR2 SASEGT. The length of the CDR3 is 17 residues.